Presented here are 16 T cell receptor beta chains from one specimen sequenced in a study of blood T cells in healthy people across ages (dated by TCRdb to the mid-2010s). Library generation was performed with 5' RACE. Sequencing relied on an Illumina HiSeq 2500. A second PCR of about 6 to 12 cycles was run with a J-beta primer mix and a sample-barcoded 5' primer. TCRdb redid the processing of the public reads, applying fastp at Q25 and MiXCR, and retained in-frame beta chains. Rows are combined by CDR3 protein, so each entry shows the most common genes and DNA. The sample data list about 780,000 distinct CDR3 sequences, and roughly 46% of these were observed just once. Around a sixth of the sample is taken by the ten largest. The specimen sequenced was blood. The receptor source for this set is an older man in good health.

V usage is TRBV7-2 and J usage is TRBJ2-5, with D perhaps matching TRBD2 (6 bases). CDR1 SGHTA and CDR2 FQGNSA come from the germline V gene. Deletions cut 5 bases from V and 7 bases from J, with 14 bases between. This CDR3 is 13 amino acids long. The chain's CDR3 is CASSRRLVGTQYF. The CDR3, as DNA: TGTGCCAGCAGCCGAAGACTAGTGGGGACCCAGTACTTC.

This sequence joins TRBV12-3 or TRBV12-4 and TRBJ2-1; 16 nucleotides agree with TRBD2. Unmatched junction bases numbered 12, after V lost 6 bases and J lost 7 bases. This CDR3 is 18 amino acids long. The CDR3 protein is CASSLYGTSGRAWNEQFF. As DNA, the CDR3 is TGTGCCAGCAGCCTTTACGGGACTAGCGGGAGGGCTTGGAATGAGCAGTTCTTC.

The chain has TRBV10-2 and TRBJ2-5; D ambiguous. Germline values: CDR1 WSHSY, CDR2 SAAADI. The CDR3 is 13 residues long. The V and J ends lost 4 bases and 7 bases respectively, with 13 bases between them. CDR3 nucleotide sequence: TGCGCCAGCAGTGCTGGGGAAAAGAGGACCCAGTACTTC. Protein sequence: CASSAGEKRTQYF.

This chain joins TRBV2 and TRBJ2-5; TRBD2 aligns across 9 bases. The CDR3 covers 16 residues. Germline values: CDR1 SNHLY, CDR2 FYNNEI. V gave up 2 bases and J gave up 3 bases; unmatched junction bases: 7. The CDR3 protein is CASSEYVLAGKETQYF. CDR3 DNA sequence: TGTGCCAGCAGTGAATATGTTCTAGCGGGAAAAGAGACCCAGTACTTC. Variable domain in full (rest from reference TRBV2 and TRBJ2-5): EPEVTQTPSHQVTQMGQEVILRCVPISNHLYFYWYRQILGQKVEFLVSFYNNEISEKSEIFDDQFSVERPDGSNFTLKIRSTKLEDSAMYFCASSEYVLAGKETQYFGPGTRLLVL.

In regard to this clonotype: A read error is possible here, since a much larger clone lies one base away. The V call is TRBV29-1, the J call TRBJ2-1; 9 bases are shared with TRBD2. CDR1 and CDR2 from the germline V gene are SQVTM and ANQGSEA. CDR3 length equals 16 residues. Trimming took 7 bases from V and 5 from J; bases not matched to a gene: 15. The CDR3 region is CSAPEIRLAANNEQFF. CDR3 coding DNA: TGCAGCGCCCCTGAGATTAGACTAGCGGCCAACAATGAGCAGTTCTTC.

The chain links TRBV20-1 to TRBJ2-1; TRBD2 might be the D (6 bases). This CDR3 has 15 residues. Trimming left V 1 base short and J 3 bases short, with 13 bases between. Germline-derived CDR1 and CDR2 are DFQATT and SNEGSKA (reference sequence). CDR3: CSARVLAIRYNEQFF. CDR3 DNA: TGCAGTGCTAGAGTTCTAGCGATTCGCTACAATGAGCAGTTCTTC.

J is TRBJ2-2 and V is TRBV3-1; the match to TRBD1 covers 10 bases. The CDR3 loop spans 15 amino acids. Losses at the gene ends were 4 bases for V and 4 bases for J; bases not matched to a gene: 3. Germline lookup yields CDR1 LGHDT and CDR2 YNNKEL (reference sequence). As DNA, the CDR3 is TGTGCCAGCAGCCCGCGGGACAGGGGCACCGGGGAGCTGTTTTTT. This sequence encodes CASSPRDRGTGELFF.

V and J are TRBV2 and TRBJ2-5, with 14 bases matching TRBD2. Germline V CDR1 and CDR2: SNHLY, FYNNEI. The V segment lost 5 bases and the J segment 4 bases; nucleotides outside the gene matches: 3. The CDR3 runs 15 residues. The CDR3 sequence: CASSMTSGRGETQYF. CDR3 DNA sequence: TGTGCCAGCAGTATGACTAGCGGGAGGGGAGAGACCCAGTACTTC.

The chain uses TRBV6-2 or TRBV6-3 and TRBJ2-1; 8 bases fit TRBD2. With 7 bases clipped from V and 3 bases from J, the junction kept 5 bases outside the gene matches. The CDR3 runs 14 residues. Germline CDR1 is MNHEY and CDR2 is SVGEGT. The CDR3 is CASTSGRDYNEQFF. As DNA, the CDR3 is TGTGCCAGCACCAGCGGGAGAGACTACAATGAGCAGTTCTTC.

The V call is TRBV11-2, the J call TRBJ2-3, with D perhaps TRBD2 (5 bases). There are 16 residues in the CDR3. Germline CDR1 is SGHAT and CDR2 is FQNNGV. Deletions cut 0 bases from V and 0 bases from J, with 10 bases between. The CDR3 protein is CASSLDISGSTDTQYF. The CDR3 region has the DNA TGTGCCAGCAGCTTAGATATAAGCGGTAGCACAGATACGCAGTATTTT.

This clonotype was detected only a few times. V gene TRBV7-9 combines with J gene TRBJ2-2; D remains ambiguous. V was trimmed by 4 bases and J by 3 bases, leaving 3 bases between them. The CDR3 is made up of 12 amino acids. The germline V gene has CDR1 SEHNR and CDR2 FQNEAQ (reference sequence). CDR3 sequence: CASSSDTGELFF. The CDR3 DNA reads as TGTGCCAGCAGCTCGGACACCGGGGAGCTGTTTTTT.

This clonotype was detected many times. The chain uses TRBV29-1 and TRBJ2-7, with a possible D match to TRBD1 (5 bases). This CDR3 is 14 amino acids long. The V and J ends lost 4 bases and 0 bases respectively, with 13 bases between them. The germline CDR1 and CDR2 sequences are SQVTM and ANQGSEA. The CDR3, as DNA: TGCAGCGTTGTACCATCCAGGGTCTCCTACGAGCAGTACTTC. The encoded protein is CSVVPSRVSYEQYF.

The V gene is TRBV11-2, the J gene TRBJ2-1, with 9 bases identical to TRBD2. The CDR3 is 17 amino acids. The germline V gene has CDR1 SGHAT and CDR2 FQNNGV. Losses at the gene ends were 5 bases for V and 6 bases for J; bases not matched to a gene: 14. The CDR3 region is CASSSGRTSGGLNEQFF. CDR3 nucleotide sequence: TGTGCCAGCAGCAGCGGGAGGACGAGCGGGGGTCTCAATGAGCAGTTCTTC.

This clonotype occurred a few times. The chain has TRBV14 and TRBJ2-5; 13 bases line up with TRBD2. CDR1 is SGHDN, CDR2 FVKESK, per germline. CDR3 size: 19 residues. The J segment lost 4 bases and the V segment lost 4 bases, leaving 15 bases of the junction unmatched. The CDR3 nucleotides read TGTGCCAGCAGCCCAGGACTAGCGGGAGTTAAGCGGGTTGGAGAGACCCAGTACTTC. Protein product: CASSPGLAGVKRVGETQYF.

The chain is built from TRBV20-1 and TRBJ2-4; D is unresolved. CDR3 length: 14 amino acids. Trimming removed 6 bases from V and 13 bases from J, with 25 bases in between. Germline V gene lookup returns CDR1 DFQATT and CDR2 SNEGSKA (reference sequence). The CDR3 loop is CSAHPGLSSDEQYF. The DNA of the CDR3 is TGCAGTGCCCATCCGGGCCTCAGTTCGGATGAGCAGTACTTC.

The chain joins TRBV6-5 to TRBJ2-7; 7 nucleotides agree with TRBD2. Germline CDR1 MNHEY, CDR2 SVGAGI. Trimming removed 7 bases from V and 4 bases from J; junction bases left unmatched: 13. CDR3 length: 15 residues. The chain's CDR3 is CASTKGRAGQYEQYF. Here the CDR3 DNA reads TGTGCCAGCACTAAAGGACGAGCGGGGCAATACGAGCAGTACTTC.